Listed here are 32 T cell receptor beta chains from one sample, sequenced in a study of blood T cell repertoires in COVID-19 (dated by TCRdb to about 2020). Libraries were made using the immunoSEQ multiplex PCR assay. TCRdb mirrors the immuneACCESS table, restricted to in-frame sequences. Some clones are absent from its copies; in checked studies, under half trace to an unresolved V gene, and the reason for the others is unknown. The sample table shows about 180,000 clones, and approximately 86% are seen once. Of the sample, roughly 0.58% is held by the ten largest clones. Sample: peripheral blood. The receptors derive from a man aged 60 to 75 with COVID-19, enrolled during active disease.

The J gene is TRBJ2-1, the V gene TRBV4-3, with D perhaps matching TRBD1 (8 bases). The CDR3 runs to 15 residues. Per the germline V gene, CDR1 is LGHNA and CDR2 is YSLEER. Trimming took 0 bases from V and 10 from J, leaving 16 bases between them. The CDR3: CASSQDRTGGGEQFF. As DNA, the CDR3 is TGCGCCAGCAGCCAAGATCGAACAGGGGGAGGGGAGCAGTTCTTC.

As DNA, the CDR3 is TGTGCCATCCGACCTGGTAGCGGGACTTGGGAGACCCAGTACTTC. This sequence encodes CAIRPGSGTWETQYF. The gene calls are TRBV10-3 and TRBJ2-5; 8 nucleotides agree with TRBD2. This CDR3 is 15 amino acids long. Germline CDR1 and CDR2: ENHRY and SYGVKD. V shed 8 bases and J 5 bases; nucleotides not matched to a gene: 13.

V is TRBV7-3 and J is TRBJ2-3; 10 nucleotides match TRBD2. V was pared by 1 base and J by 3 bases, with 13 bases of the junction left unmatched. From germline, CDR1 is SGHTA and CDR2 FQGTGA. The CDR3 is 19 amino acids. Here the CDR3 DNA reads TGTGCCAGCAGCTTAAGGCCTTTCCTAGCGGGGGCTGGGACAGATACGCAGTATTTT. Amino acid sequence: CASSLRPFLAGAGTDTQYF. The full variable domain, rest sourced from reference TRBV7-3 and TRBJ2-3, is GAGVSQTPSNKVTEKGKYVELRCDPISGHTALYWYRQSLGQGPEFLIYFQGTGAADDSGLPNDRFFAVRPEGSVSTLKIQRTERGDSAVYLCASSLRPFLAGAGTDTQYFGPGTRLTVL.

CDR3 in amino acids: CASSQGGGPDTQYF. The CDR3 nucleotides read TGTGCCAGCAGCCAAGGGGGAGGGCCTGATACGCAGTATTTT. The rearrangement links TRBV7-2 to TRBJ2-3, with a tentative D call TRBD2 (7 bases). Trimming stripped 5 bases from V and 6 bases from J, with 15 bases between. This CDR3 has 14 amino acids. Germline CDR1 is SGHTA and CDR2 is FQGNSA.

In its sample, this clone was seen once. V is TRBV7-8 and J is TRBJ1-1; TRBD1 aligns across 8 bases. Looked up from germline, CDR1 is SGHVS and CDR2 is FQNEAQ. Losses at the gene ends were 3 bases for V and 7 bases for J; bases not matched to a gene: 7. The CDR3 is made up of 14 amino acids. The CDR3 sequence is CASSFTTGQGEAFF. CDR3 sequence (DNA): TGTGCCAGCAGCTTTACAACCGGACAGGGTGAAGCTTTCTTT. Based on the CDR3 plus reference TRBV7-8 and TRBJ1-1, the full variable domain is GAGVSQSPRYKVAKRGQDVALRCDPISGHVSLFWYQQALGQGPEFLTYFQNEAQLDKSGLPSDRFFAERPEGSVSTLKIQRTQQEDSAVYLCASSFTTGQGEAFFGQGTRLTVV.

The chain carries TRBV19 and TRBJ1-6; 8 positions agree with TRBD1. The CDR3 extends over 15 amino acids. V shed 3 bases and J 10 bases; nucleotides not matched to a gene: 8. Germline assignment: CDR1 LNHDA and CDR2 SQIVND (reference sequence). CDR3 loop: CASSIEGQGGSPLHF. The CDR3 DNA reads TGTGCCAGTAGTATTGAAGGACAGGGAGGCTCACCCCTCCACTTT.

This sequence joins TRBV6-5 and TRBJ1-1; TRBD1 might be the D (5 bases). This CDR3 contains 14 residues. CDR1 and CDR2 from the germline V gene are MNHEY and SVGAGI. Trimming took 1 base from V and 7 from J, leaving 13 bases between them. CDR3 DNA sequence: TGTGCCAGCAGTTACTTTCGGGGGGGAGGTGAAGCTTTCTTT. Amino acid sequence: CASSYFRGGGEAFF.

The genes are TRBV19 and TRBJ2-4; 7 positions match TRBD2. CDR1 LNHDA and CDR2 SQIVND come from the germline V gene (reference sequence). This CDR3 is built from 18 residues. Trimming cost V 0 bases and J 1 base; bases outside gene matches: 9. The CDR3 reads CASSIDHGGSMAKNIQYF. CDR3 sequence (DNA): TGTGCCAGTAGTATAGATCACGGCGGGAGTATGGCCAAAAACATTCAGTACTTC.

This chain uses TRBV4-3 with TRBJ2-2; TRBD1 matches 9 bases. V lost 1 base, J lost 7 bases, and 4 bases stayed unmatched. Germline values: CDR1 LGHNA, CDR2 YSLEER. This CDR3 has 15 residues. CDR3: CASSQGNRGRGELFF. The CDR3 DNA is TGCGCCAGCAGCCAAGGAAACAGGGGGCGCGGGGAGCTGTTTTTT.

The chain uses TRBV19 and TRBJ1-1; 10 bases agree with TRBD1. V lost 5 bases, J lost 6 bases, and 6 bases stayed unmatched. CDR1 LNHDA and CDR2 SQIVND come from the germline V gene (reference sequence). The CDR3 loop spans 14 amino acids. CDR3 DNA sequence: TGTGCCAGTAGTCGCGGGGACAGGGGATCTGAAGCTTTCTTT. Residues: CASSRGDRGSEAFF.

The rearrangement links TRBV7-9 to TRBJ2-3; no clear D. V was cut by 3 bases and J by 6 bases, with 10 bases left in between. The germline CDR1 and CDR2 sequences are SEHNR and FQNEAQ (reference sequence). The CDR3 consists of 13 residues. CDR3 sequence (DNA): TGTGCCAGCAGCTTGATGGAGTTGGATACGCAGTATTTT. It is translated as CASSLMELDTQYF.

This clone was seen once. This rearrangement joins TRBV6-5 to TRBJ1-1, with 9 bases aligning to TRBD1. The germline gives CDR1 MNHEY, CDR2 SVGAGI. The CDR3 consists of 15 residues. With V trimmed by 2 bases and J by 1 base, 2 bases remained unmatched. DNA of the CDR3: TGTGCCAGCAGTTACGAGGACAGGGGGAACACTGAAGCTTTCTTT. This codes for CASSYEDRGNTEAFF.

The chain is built from TRBV5-4 and TRBJ2-2; 14 bases fit TRBD2. In germline, CDR1 is SGHNT, CDR2 YYREEE (reference sequence). Trimming at V came to 3 bases and at J to 7 bases, leaving 14 bases not matched to a gene. The CDR3 length is 19 residues. CDR3 sequence: CASSSAAGTSGSIFGELFF. As DNA, the CDR3 is TGTGCCAGCAGCTCGGCCGCCGGGACTAGCGGGAGTATTTTCGGGGAGCTGTTTTTT. The whole variable domain, remainder taken from reference TRBV5-4 and TRBJ2-2, is ETGVTQSPTHLIKTRGQQVTLRCSSQSGHNTVSWYQQALGQGPQFIFQYYREEENGRGNFPPRFSGLQFPNYSSELNVNALELDDSALYLCASSSAAGTSGSIFGELFFGEGSRLTVL.

The V call is TRBV7-2, the J call TRBJ2-7; 10 bases fit TRBD1. CDR1 is SGHTA and CDR2 is FQGNSA in the germline V gene. With V trimmed by 5 bases and J by 2 bases, 3 bases remained unmatched. CDR3 length: 14 residues. In DNA, the CDR3 is TGTGCCAGCAGCGACAGGGGGCGGGCCTACGAGCAGTACTTC. Translated, it gives CASSDRGRAYEQYF.

This clone was counted once. The J gene is TRBJ1-1, the V gene TRBV6-2 or TRBV6-3, with 10 bases identical to TRBD1. V dropped 7 bases and J dropped 8; count of bases not matched to a gene: 10. Germline-derived CDR1 and CDR2 are MNHEY and SVGEGT. This CDR3 spans 14 amino acids. DNA for the CDR3: TGTGCCAGCATCCCCCACCGGACAGGGGGAGAAGCTTTCTTT. It encodes CASIPHRTGGEAFF.

This sequence joins TRBV7-8 and TRBJ1-1; D might be TRBD1 (6 bases). V lost 4 bases and J lost 0, with 9 bases in between. This CDR3 is built from 14 residues. Germline assignment: CDR1 SGHVS and CDR2 FQNEAQ. The CDR3 region has the DNA TGTGCCAGCAGCTACCGACAGGTGAACACTGAAGCTTTCTTT. Translating it yields CASSYRQVNTEAFF.

The chain links TRBV7-2 to TRBJ1-3; D remains ambiguous. The germline V gene has CDR1 SGHTA and CDR2 FQGNSA. The V and J ends lost 5 bases and 4 bases respectively, with 18 bases between them. This CDR3 has 16 amino acids. The CDR3 sequence is CASSPQALRLGNTIYF. The DNA for the CDR3 is TGTGCCAGCAGCCCCCAGGCGCTACGGCTAGGAAACACCATATATTTT.

This clone appeared once. This chain uses TRBV2 with TRBJ2-7, with TRBD1 identical over 9 bases. V lost 5 bases, J lost 6 bases, and 5 bases stayed unmatched. Germline CDR1 reads SNHLY; CDR2 reads FYNNEI. The CDR3 is made up of 13 amino acids. The CDR3 DNA follows: TGTGCCAGCAGTCCCGGACAGGGGTTCGAGCAGTACTTC. It yields the protein CASSPGQGFEQYF.

The chain couples TRBV12-3 or TRBV12-4 to TRBJ2-7; tentatively, D is TRBD1 (5 bases). V was cut by 6 bases and J by 6 bases, with 15 bases left in between. The CDR3 runs to 13 residues. The CDR3 DNA reads TGTGCCAGCAGCAGACAACCGACAGCCGAGCAGTACTTC. It yields the protein CASSRQPTAEQYF.

V and J are TRBV12-5 and TRBJ1-5; 9 nucleotides agree with TRBD1. This CDR3 spans 14 amino acids. J lost 5 bases, V lost 9 bases, and 8 bases had no gene match. From germline, CDR1 is LGHNT and CDR2 FRNRAP. The CDR3 DNA follows: TGTGCTAGCCGGGGACAGGGAGAGGATCAGCCCCAGCATTTT. Protein: CASRGQGEDQPQHF.

The chain recombines TRBV19 with TRBJ1-2, with D possibly matching TRBD1 (5 bases). Per germline, CDR1 LNHDA and CDR2 SQIVND (reference sequence). The V end was cut by 4 bases, the J end by 8 bases, with 20 bases between. The CDR3 runs 15 residues. Here the CDR3 DNA reads TGTGCCAGTAGTAATTTTGGCCTCGGGGGAGAGGGCTACACCTTC. It yields the protein CASSNFGLGGEGYTF.

In nucleotides, the CDR3 is TGCAGCGTTGAGCCAGGGCAGGGGGCGATGAATGAGCAGTTCTTC. This gives the protein CSVEPGQGAMNEQFF. The chain joins TRBV29-1 to TRBJ2-1; 8 nucleotides line up with TRBD1. V lost 3 bases to trimming and J lost 7 bases; unmatched junction nucleotides: 11. Germline CDR1 reads SQVTM; CDR2 reads ANQGSEA. CDR3 length equals 15 residues.

The V and J genes are TRBV2 and TRBJ2-5; 9 bases map to TRBD1. CDR1 and CDR2 (germline): SNHLY, FYNNEI. V dropped 5 bases and J dropped 3; count of bases not matched to a gene: 7. This CDR3 region has 15 residues. CDR3 in amino acids: CASSQTGTGKETQYF. DNA for the CDR3: TGTGCCAGCAGTCAAACCGGGACAGGGAAAGAGACCCAGTACTTC.

DNA of the CDR3: TGTGCCAGCAGCTTAGTGGGGAGCACCGGGGAGCTGTTTTTT. It encodes CASSLVGSTGELFF. The chain has TRBV11-3 and TRBJ2-2; D might be TRBD2 (5 bases). The CDR3 has 14 residues. Trimming shortened V by 1 base and J by 4 bases, and 7 bases separated the two germline ends. The V gene's germline CDR1 is SGHNT and CDR2 YENEEA.

V is TRBV19 and J is TRBJ1-1; 10 positions match TRBD1. Germline-derived CDR1 and CDR2 are LNHDA and SQIVND (reference sequence). Trimming cost V 4 bases and J 2 bases; bases outside gene matches: 7. This CDR3 is built from 16 residues. This chain's CDR3 is CASSNQRDRGNTEAFF. CDR3 nucleotide sequence: TGTGCCAGTAGTAATCAACGGGACAGGGGAAACACTGAAGCTTTCTTT.

CDR3 amino acids: CAISETDEKLFF. The CDR3 DNA is TGTGCCATCAGTGAGACAGATGAAAAACTGTTTTTT. V usage is TRBV10-3 and J usage is TRBJ1-4; D ambiguous. This CDR3 spans 12 amino acids. V lost 2 bases, J lost 6 bases, and 4 bases lay in between. Germline CDR1 ENHRY, CDR2 SYGVKD.

This clone was detected only a few times. The sample carries other DNA sequences with the same CDR3. The chain carries TRBV2 and TRBJ1-2; no clear D gene. Trimming pared 2 bases from V and 0 bases from J, leaving 4 bases between. The CDR3 contains 13 residues. Germline V gives CDR1 SNHLY, CDR2 FYNNEI. This chain's CDR3 is CASSEQSNYGYTF. CDR3 DNA: TGTGCCAGCAGTGAACAGTCTAACTATGGCTACACCTTC.

The CDR3 spells CATSDFRENYGYTF. CDR3 DNA: TGTGCCACCAGTGATTTCCGCGAGAACTATGGCTACACCTTC. The J gene is TRBJ1-2, the V gene TRBV24-1; the D is unclear. The CDR3 sequence is 14 residues long. Germline V gives CDR1 KGHDR, CDR2 SFDVKD. Deletions cut 1 base from V and 2 bases from J, with 7 bases between.

The chain carries TRBV5-4 and TRBJ2-7; 7 nucleotides line up with TRBD2. V trimming: 3 bases; J trimming: 0 bases; junction bases outside the gene matches: 6. The CDR3 spans 15 residues. CDR1 is SGHNT, CDR2 YYREEE, per germline (reference sequence). CDR3 in amino acids: CASSSGAGVSYEQYF. CDR3 sequence (DNA): TGTGCCAGCAGCTCCGGGGCGGGAGTCTCCTACGAGCAGTACTTC.

The J gene is TRBJ1-4, the V gene TRBV4-1; 7 bases align to TRBD1. V lost 3 bases and J lost 7; bases outside the gene matches: 5. CDR3 size: 14 residues. The germline CDR1 and CDR2 sequences are MGHRA and YSYEKL. CDR3: CASSQTGLREKLFF. The CDR3 DNA reads TGCGCCAGCAGCCAGACAGGGCTTCGTGAAAAACTGTTTTTT.

A remark on this clone: The junction departs from germline at one end; a sequencing error may be responsible. The J gene is TRBJ2-5, the V gene TRBV19; maybe TRBD1 (6 bases). This CDR3 contains 15 residues. Per germline, CDR1 LNHDA and CDR2 SQIVND (reference sequence). The CDR3 here is CASRLLGAGEEAQYF. The DNA of the CDR3 is TGTGCCAGTCGACTCCTTGGGGCAGGGGAAGAGGCCCAGTACTTC.

In this sample, this clone turned up once. The chain combines TRBV5-1 with TRBJ2-7; 10 bases align to TRBD1. The CDR3 consists of 12 residues. CDR1 is SGHRS and CDR2 is YFSETQ in the germline V gene. The V gene end was trimmed by 4 bases and the J gene end by 6 bases; junction bases not matched to a gene: 1. Here the CDR3 DNA reads TGCGCCAGCAGCCGGACAGGGGGCGAGCAGTACTTC. This translates into CASSRTGGEQYF. Complete variable domain (other parts from reference TRBV5-1 and TRBJ2-7): KAGVTQTPRYLIKTRGQQVTLSCSPISGHRSVSWYQQTPGQGLQFLFEYFSETQRNKGNFPGRFSGRQFSNSRSEMNVSTLELGDSALYLCASSRTGGEQYFGPGTRLTVT.